The clone carrying this TCR beta chain turned up a few times. TCRdb itself ran the RT-PCR reads through MiXCR, one entry per CDR3 protein. The table has about 680,000 distinct CDR3 sequences, 14% seen once; the top ten hold about 3.6%. Germline CDR1 reads DFQATT; CDR2 reads SNEGSKA (reference sequence). V dropped 3 bases and J dropped 2 bases, with 9 bases sitting between them. The CDR3 contains 13 residues. V is TRBV20-1 and J is TRBJ2-3, with D possibly matching TRBD1 (6 bases). Sequenced input: memory CD4+ T cells from blood. The TCR sequence derives from a female donor in good health, serving as a healthy control. The CDR3 protein is CSARYRVTDTQYF. CDR3 in DNA: TGCAGTGCTAGGTACAGGGTCACAGATACGCAGTATTTT.